This T cell receptor beta chain stems from a study of shared clonotypes between healthy human individuals. Deep-level running was used for the assay. Sequencing was performed with immunoSEQ multiplex PCR; in TCRdb, only in-frame clones are kept and a portion is missing. In the table there are about 1.1 million clones, around three quarters of which are singletons. Naive CD4+ cells were CD45RA-selected; the remaining cells were memory. Whole-study results and caveats: It was the non-shared clonotypes that had lower generation probabilities than clonotypes shared by all four donors. Naive subsets typically showed greater estimated richness than memory subsets.

In its sample, this clone was seen once. The antigen remains undetermined. Germline V lookup: CDR1 SEHNR, CDR2 FQNEAQ (reference sequence). The V gene lost 6 bases and the J gene lost 3 bases, with 23 bases spanning the gap. The CDR3 is made up of 17 amino acids. Sequences were obtained from memory CD4+ T cells from PBMCs. Indicated subset: CD45RA-negative fraction. This clonotype was sampled from a man aged 18 to 35 in good health. Some clones in this sample may be carry-over from other donors' samples. The chain is built from TRBV7-9 and TRBJ1-1; D gene uncertain. The CDR3 bases are TGTGCCAGCAGACCACCACAGCTCCGGGGAAGGGACACTGAAGCTTTCTTT. This translates into CASRPPQLRGRDTEAFF. Full variable domain (rest looked up from reference TRBV7-9 and TRBJ1-1): DTGVSQNPRHKITKRGQNVTFRCDPISEHNRLYWYRQTLGQGPEFLTYFQNEAQLEKSRLLSDRFSAERPKGSFSTLEIQRTEQGDSAMYLCASRPPQLRGRDTEAFFGQGTRLTVV.